This T cell receptor beta chain is drawn from a study of blood T cells in healthy people across ages. This clonotype was recorded only once. Primers used in a second PCR of roughly 7 to 12 cycles were a sample-barcoded 5' primer and a J-beta primer mix. Via MiXCR, TCRdb re-called the 5' RACE reads, giving one row per CDR3 protein. The sample consists of about 1.4 million distinct CDR3 sequences, roughly 60% of them appearing once. Germline V gene sequence: CDR1 DFQATT, CDR2 SNEGSKA (reference sequence). The CDR3 runs to 14 residues. This receptor was taken from a man aged 18 to 30 in good health. Sample: blood. The chain carries TRBV20-1 and TRBJ2-7; 7 bases agree with TRBD2. The J call is doubtful: the DNA matches TRBJ2-1 better. The DNA for the CDR3 is TGCAGTGCTAACCTAGCGGCCGAACCCAATGAGCAGTTCTTC. It specifies CSANLAAEPNEQFF.